The 8 T cell receptor beta chains below all came from one sample that was sequenced in a study of cytomegalovirus exposure and HLA in healthy donors (dated by TCRdb to about 2017). Library construction relied on the immunoSEQ multiplex PCR assay. For the multiplex PCR, a mixture combining 60 forward primers for TCR Vbeta segments and 13 reverse primers for TCR Jbeta segments was used. Drawn from immuneACCESS, this table holds only the in-frame rearrangements with V and J called that TCRdb kept. Clones are partly lost; checked studies trace under half to an unresolved V gene and leave the rest unexplained. This sample is represented by around 140,000 clones; 75% to 80% of them were singletons. Around 0.99% of the sample comes from the top ten. Sequencing was carried out using PBMCs. The origin of the receptors is a male donor in good health and CMV-seronegative.

The chain recombines TRBV5-1 with TRBJ1-4, with TRBD1 matching over 7 bases. V trimming: 9 bases; J trimming: 3 bases; junction bases outside the gene matches: 8. Germline loops: CDR1 SGHRS, CDR2 YFSETQ. The CDR3 contains 14 residues. DNA of the CDR3: TGCGCCACCCAGGAGACAGGGCCTAATGAAAAACTGTTTTTT. It specifies CATQETGPNEKLFF.

This clone was seen only a few times. Other DNA sequences of this sample code for an identical CDR3. This sequence joins TRBV7-9 and TRBJ2-3, with 7 bases matching TRBD2. Germline CDR1 reads SEHNR; CDR2 reads FQNEAQ (reference sequence). There are 13 residues in the CDR3. With 5 bases clipped from V and 3 bases from J, the junction kept 2 bases outside the gene matches. CDR3 protein: CASSPGGTDTQYF. The CDR3 DNA sequence: TGTGCCAGCAGCCCCGGGGGGACAGATACGCAGTATTTT.

The rearrangement links TRBV27 to TRBJ1-1, with a tentative D call TRBD1 (6 bases). CDR1 MNHEY and CDR2 SMNVEV come from the germline V gene (reference sequence). V was clipped by 2 bases and J by 6 bases, with 13 bases between them. The CDR3 has 14 amino acids. As DNA, the CDR3 is TGTGCCAGCAGTTTACGGGGGGCGATGTCTGAAGCTTTCTTT. It encodes CASSLRGAMSEAFF.

The chain uses TRBV7-9 and TRBJ1-5; D is unclear. The CDR3 length is 13 residues. Germline V gene data show CDR1 as SEHNR and CDR2 as FQNEAQ (reference sequence). V lost 4 bases, J lost 4 bases, and 8 bases lay in between. The CDR3 region is CASSSLDNQPQHF. Here the CDR3 DNA reads TGTGCCAGCAGCTCATTAGATAATCAGCCCCAGCATTTT.

The chain is built from TRBV5-1 and TRBJ2-7; TRBD2 matches at 7 bases. CDR1 is SGHRS, CDR2 YFSETQ, per germline. CDR3 length equals 15 residues. The trim removed 6 bases at V and 0 bases at J, leaving 9 bases unmatched. CDR3: CASTRAGTSSYEQYF. As DNA, the CDR3 is TGCGCCAGCACCCGAGCGGGGACCAGCTCCTACGAGCAGTACTTC.

This rearrangement joins TRBV5-6 to TRBJ2-7; unclear D gene. Trimming stripped 2 bases from V and 3 bases from J, with 12 bases between. In germline, CDR1 is SGHDT, CDR2 YYEEEE. This CDR3 spans 14 amino acids. The DNA of the CDR3 is TGTGCCAGCAGCTTCGGTGAAGGCGGCTACGAGCAGTACTTC. This translates into CASSFGEGGYEQYF.

This clone was seen a handful of times. The J gene is TRBJ1-4, the V gene TRBV27; 8 nucleotides agree with TRBD1. Losses at the gene ends were 8 bases for V and 8 bases for J; bases not matched to a gene: 10. CDR3 length: 14 amino acids. Germline lookup yields CDR1 MNHEY and CDR2 SMNVEV (reference sequence). CDR3 sequence (DNA): TGTGCCAGCGCCTACGGACAGGGCAGCGAAAAACTGTTTTTT. Translated: CASAYGQGSEKLFF.

The genes are TRBV7-9 and TRBJ2-5; 10 bases agree with TRBD1. Germline values: CDR1 SEHNR, CDR2 FQNEAQ (reference sequence). There are 15 residues in the CDR3. V was clipped by 5 bases and J by 5 bases; unmatched bases: 8. The CDR3 DNA sequence: TGTGCCAGCAGCCGGGACAGGGGAGGGAGGGAGACCCAGTACTTC. Its translation: CASSRDRGGRETQYF.